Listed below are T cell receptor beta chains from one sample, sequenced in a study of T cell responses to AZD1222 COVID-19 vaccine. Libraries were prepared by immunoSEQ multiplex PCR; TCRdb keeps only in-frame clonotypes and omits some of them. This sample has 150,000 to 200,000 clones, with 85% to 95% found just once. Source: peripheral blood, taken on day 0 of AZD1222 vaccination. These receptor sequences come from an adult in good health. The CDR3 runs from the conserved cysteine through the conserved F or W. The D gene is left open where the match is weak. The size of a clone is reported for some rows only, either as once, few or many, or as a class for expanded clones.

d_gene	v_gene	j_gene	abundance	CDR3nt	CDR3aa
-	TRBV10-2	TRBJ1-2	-	TGCGCCAGCAAAGGGGGAACCTATGGCTACACCTTC	CASKGGTYGYTF
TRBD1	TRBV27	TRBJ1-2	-	TGTGCCAGCAGACCCCAGGGACAGGGGCGCGGCTACACCTTC	CASRPQGQGRGYTF
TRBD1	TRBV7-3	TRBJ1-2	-	TGTGCCAGCAGCTCCGGGACAGGGGAGCAAGGCTACACCTTC	CASSSGTGEQGYTF
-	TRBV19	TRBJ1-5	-	TGTGCCAGTGCCCTTACAGATTACACTAGCAATCAGCCCCAGCATTTT	CASALTDYTSNQPQHF
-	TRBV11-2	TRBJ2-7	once	TGTGCCAGCAGCCTCACGACCTACGAGCAGTACTTC	CASSLTTYEQYF
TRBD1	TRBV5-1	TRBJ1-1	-	TGCGCCAGCAGCGAGGACAGGCCGAACACTGAAGCTTTCTTT	CASSEDRPNTEAFF
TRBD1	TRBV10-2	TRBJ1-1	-	TGCGCCAGCAGGCCGGGGAGGGGGCCTGAAGCTTTCTTT	CASRPGRGPEAFF
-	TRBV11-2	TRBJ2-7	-	TGTGCCAGCAGCGTTACAGGGTACGAGCAGTACTTC	CASSVTGYEQYF
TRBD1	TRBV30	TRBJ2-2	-	TGTGCCTGGAGAACCGACAGGGAAGCCGGGGAGCTGTTTTTT	CAWRTDREAGELFF
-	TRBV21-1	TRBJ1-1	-	TGTGCCAGCAGCAAAGCTAACTTT	CASSKANF
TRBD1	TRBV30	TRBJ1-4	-	TGTGCCTGGGATGCTTCGAGCCTTTCCGCCGGGACAGGGGGGGAAAATGAAAAACTGTTTTTT	CAWDASSLSAGTGGENEKLFF
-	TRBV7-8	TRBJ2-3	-	TGTGCCAGCAGCTTAGACGCCGGGCCCACAGATACGCAGTATTTT	CASSLDAGPTDTQYF
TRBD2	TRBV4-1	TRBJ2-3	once	TGCGCCAGCAGCCCCAGCGGGGGTACGCAGTATTTT	CASSPSGGTQYF
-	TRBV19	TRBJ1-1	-	TGTGCCAGTATACTTTCGACCGGAACCACTGAAGCTTTCTTT	CASILSTGTTEAFF
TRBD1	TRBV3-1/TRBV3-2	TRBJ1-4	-	TGTGCCAGCAGCCAAGACCTCCAGGGGGATAATGAAAAACTGTTTTTT	CASSQDLQGDNEKLFF
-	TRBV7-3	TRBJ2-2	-	TGTGCCAGCAGCCAAATTGGAGGGGATAACACCGGGGAGCTGTTTTTT	CASSQIGGDNTGELFF
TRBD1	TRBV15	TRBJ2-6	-	TGTGCCACCTCGCCCCGGGACAGGGGCGGATACCGCTCTGGGGCCAACGTCCTGACTTTC	CATSPRDRGGYRSGANVLTF
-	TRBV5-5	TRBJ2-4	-	TGTGCCAGCAGCTTTGCCAGGGGTTTAGCCAAAAACATTCAGTACTTC	CASSFARGLAKNIQYF
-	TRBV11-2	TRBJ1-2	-	TGTGCCAGCAGCTTATTCAGGGTCCTTGGCTACACCTTC	CASSLFRVLGYTF
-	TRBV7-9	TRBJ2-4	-	TGTGCCAGCAGCTTAAGTCAGGGAGGCGAGGACATTCAGTACTTC	CASSLSQGGEDIQYF
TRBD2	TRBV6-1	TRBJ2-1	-	TGTGCCAGCAGCGAATTACCCCCTAGCGGGAGACGGTCTTCGAATGAGCAGTTCTTC	CASSELPPSGRRSSNEQFF
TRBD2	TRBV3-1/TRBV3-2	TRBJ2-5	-	TGTGCCAGCAGCCACGGGGGCGGGGGGCTAGGCCAAGAGACCCAGTACTTC	CASSHGGGGLGQETQYF
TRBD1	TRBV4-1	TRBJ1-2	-	TGCGCCAGCAGCCAAGAAGGGGACAGTGGGCTTTATGGCTACACCTTC	CASSQEGDSGLYGYTF
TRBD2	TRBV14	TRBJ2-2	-	TGTGCCAGCAGCTTACTCGGGACTATCGACACCGGGGAGCTGTTTTTT	CASSLLGTIDTGELFF
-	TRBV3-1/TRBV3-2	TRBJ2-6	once	TGTGCCAGCAGCCAGGTCGAGGTAGCTGGGGCCAACGTCCTGACTTTC	CASSQVEVAGANVLTF
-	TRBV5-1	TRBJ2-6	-	TGCGCCAGCCAGGAGCAGGTTGCCAGCTCTGGGGCCAACGTCCTGACTTTC	CASQEQVASSGANVLTF
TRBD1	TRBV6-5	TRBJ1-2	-	TGTGCCAGCAGTTCGTGGACAGGGGGCGCAGGGGGCTACACCTTC	CASSSWTGGAGGYTF
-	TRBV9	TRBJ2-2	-	TGTGCCAGCAGCGAAAGGACGGGAAGGAACACCGGGGAGCTGTTTTTT	CASSERTGRNTGELFF
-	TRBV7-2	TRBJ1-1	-	TGTGCCACCCGAATTGGCCGGGGTATAGCTTTCTTT	CATRIGRGIAFF
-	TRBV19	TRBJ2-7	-	TGTGCCAGTAGTACTGGGGGAGGCTACGAGCAGTACTTC	CASSTGGGYEQYF
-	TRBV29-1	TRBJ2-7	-	TGCAGCGTTGAAGTAAACTCCTACGAGCAGTACTTC	CSVEVNSYEQYF
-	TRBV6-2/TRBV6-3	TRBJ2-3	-	TGTGCCAGCAGTTACGGCCGAGGAGATACGCAGTATTTT	CASSYGRGDTQYF
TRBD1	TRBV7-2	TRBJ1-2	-	TGTGCCAGCAGCCCCCCGACAGGGGATGGGTACACCTTC	CASSPPTGDGYTF
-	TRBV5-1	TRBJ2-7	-	TGCGCCAGCAGCTTTACCCCGGGACGCACCTACGAGCAGTACTTC	CASSFTPGRTYEQYF
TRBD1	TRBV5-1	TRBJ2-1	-	TGCGCCAGCAGCCTGGGGACAGCCAATGAGCAGTTCTTC	CASSLGTANEQFF
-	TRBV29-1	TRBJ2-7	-	TGCAGCGTCGGTTGGGGGGACGAGCAGTACTTC	CSVGWGDEQYF
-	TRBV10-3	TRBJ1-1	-	TGTGCCATCAGGGAGACAGATATGAACACTGAAGCTTTCTTT	CAIRETDMNTEAFF
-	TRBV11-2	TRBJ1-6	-	TGTGTCAGCAGCTTAGGCGTGCGTAGCTCCTATAATTCACCCCTCCACTTT	CVSSLGVRSSYNSPLHF
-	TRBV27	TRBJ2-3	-	TGTGCCGCGCGGACCCTTAGTACAGATACGCAGTATTTT	CAARTLSTDTQYF
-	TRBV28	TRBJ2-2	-	TGTGCCAGCATAAGGTCAGGCGGTCACACCGGGGAGCTGTTTTTT	CASIRSGGHTGELFF
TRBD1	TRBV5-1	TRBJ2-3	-	TGCGCCAGCAGCTTAAGGGGAACAGGGGTCCTCACAGATACGCAGTATTTT	CASSLRGTGVLTDTQYF
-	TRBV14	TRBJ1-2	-	TGTGCCAGCAGCCAAGAAGGGGCGAGTCCCGTAGGCTATGGCTACACCTTC	CASSQEGASPVGYGYTF
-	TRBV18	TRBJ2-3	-	TGTGCCAGCTCACCCAGGATAGACATGGATACGCAGTATTTT	CASSPRIDMDTQYF
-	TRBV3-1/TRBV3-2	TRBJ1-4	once	TGTGCCAGCAGCCACCGCTCTCCCTTGGGGGAAAAACTGTTTTTT	CASSHRSPLGEKLFF
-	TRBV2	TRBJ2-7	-	TGTGCCAGCAGTGAGGAGCTTCTCGAGCAGTACTTC	CASSEELLEQYF
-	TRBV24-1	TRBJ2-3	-	TGTGCGACCGAGTTGGGAGACATTAGGTATTTT	CATELGDIRYF
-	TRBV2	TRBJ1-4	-	TGTGCCAGCAGGGGCCTGAGGGGAAATGAAAAACTGTTTTTT	CASRGLRGNEKLFF
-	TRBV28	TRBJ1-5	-	TGTGCCAGCAGTTTATTAGGTGGGTTAAACCATTTT	CASSLLGGLNHF
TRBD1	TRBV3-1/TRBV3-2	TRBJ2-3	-	TGTGCCAGCAGCCAACATTTAAACAGGGGGCGCACAGATACGCAGTATTTT	CASSQHLNRGRTDTQYF
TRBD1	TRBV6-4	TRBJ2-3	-	TGTGCCAGCAGTCGGGGACAGGACACAGATACGCAGTATTTT	CASSRGQDTDTQYF
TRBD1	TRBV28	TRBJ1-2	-	TGTGCCAGCACCGGACAGGGACCCCACTATGGCTACACCTTC	CASTGQGPHYGYTF
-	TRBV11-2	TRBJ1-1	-	TGTGCCAGCAGCTTAGAGGGAAGGTTTAGGACTGAAGCTTTCTTT	CASSLEGRFRTEAFF
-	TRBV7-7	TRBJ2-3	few	TGTGCCAGCAGCCAGCTGGGAGATACGCAGTATTTT	CASSQLGDTQYF
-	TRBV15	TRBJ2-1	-	TGTGCCACCAGCCGCCCTGGCGGGGCTGCCGGAGAGCAGTTCTTC	CATSRPGGAAGEQFF
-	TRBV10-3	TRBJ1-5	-	TGTGCCATCCAGGACCCAAATCAGCCCCAGCATTTT	CAIQDPNQPQHF
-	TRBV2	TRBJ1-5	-	TGTGCCAGCAGTTTGGGGAAGGGGGGCGATCAGCCCCAGCATTTT	CASSLGKGGDQPQHF
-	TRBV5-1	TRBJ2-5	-	TGCGCCAGCAGCTTGGTTGGGGGCGCAGAGACCCAGTACTTC	CASSLVGGAETQYF
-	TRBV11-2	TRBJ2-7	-	TGTGCCAGCAGCTTAGACTACGAGTCCTACGAGCAGTACTTC	CASSLDYESYEQYF